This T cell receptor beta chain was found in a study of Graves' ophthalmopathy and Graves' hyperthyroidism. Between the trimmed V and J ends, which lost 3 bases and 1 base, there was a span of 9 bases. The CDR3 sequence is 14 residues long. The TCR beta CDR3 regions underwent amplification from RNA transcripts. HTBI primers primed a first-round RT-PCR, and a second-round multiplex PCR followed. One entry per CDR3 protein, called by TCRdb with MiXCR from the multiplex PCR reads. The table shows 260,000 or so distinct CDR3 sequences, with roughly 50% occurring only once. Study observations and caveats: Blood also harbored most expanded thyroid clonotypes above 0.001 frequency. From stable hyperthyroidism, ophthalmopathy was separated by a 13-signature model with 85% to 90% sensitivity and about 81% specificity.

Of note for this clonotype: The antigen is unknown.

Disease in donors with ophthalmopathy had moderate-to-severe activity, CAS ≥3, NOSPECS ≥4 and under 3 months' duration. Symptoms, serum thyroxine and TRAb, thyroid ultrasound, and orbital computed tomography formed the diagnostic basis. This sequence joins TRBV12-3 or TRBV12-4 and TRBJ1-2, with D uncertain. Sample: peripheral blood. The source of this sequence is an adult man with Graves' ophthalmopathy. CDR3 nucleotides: TGTGCCAGCAGTTTTGGACGGAGTAACTATGGCTACACCTTC. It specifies CASSFGRSNYGYTF.